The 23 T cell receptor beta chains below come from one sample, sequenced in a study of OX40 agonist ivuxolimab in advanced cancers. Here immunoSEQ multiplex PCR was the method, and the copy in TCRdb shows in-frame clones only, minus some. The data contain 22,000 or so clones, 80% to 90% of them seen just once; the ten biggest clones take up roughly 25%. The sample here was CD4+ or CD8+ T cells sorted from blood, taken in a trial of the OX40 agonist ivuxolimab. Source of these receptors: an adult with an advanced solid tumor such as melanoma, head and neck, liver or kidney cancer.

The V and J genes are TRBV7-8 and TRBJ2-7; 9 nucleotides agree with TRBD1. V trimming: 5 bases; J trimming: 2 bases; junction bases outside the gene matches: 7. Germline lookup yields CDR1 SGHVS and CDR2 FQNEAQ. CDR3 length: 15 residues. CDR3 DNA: TGTGCCAGCAGCCACAGGACAGGGGAACCCTACGAGCAGTACTTC. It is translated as CASSHRTGEPYEQYF. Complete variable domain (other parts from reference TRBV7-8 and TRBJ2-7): GAGVSQSPRYKVAKRGQDVALRCDPISGHVSLFWYQQALGQGPEFLTYFQNEAQLDKSGLPSDRFFAERPEGSVSTLKIQRTQQEDSAVYLCASSHRTGEPYEQYFGPGTRLTVT.

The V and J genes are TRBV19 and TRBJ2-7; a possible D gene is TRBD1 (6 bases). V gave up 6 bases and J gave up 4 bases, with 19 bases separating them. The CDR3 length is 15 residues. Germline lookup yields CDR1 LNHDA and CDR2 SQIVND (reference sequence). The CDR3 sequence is CASSPDILGAYEQYF. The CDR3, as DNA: TGTGCCAGTAGCCCGGACATCTTGGGGGCTTACGAGCAGTACTTC.

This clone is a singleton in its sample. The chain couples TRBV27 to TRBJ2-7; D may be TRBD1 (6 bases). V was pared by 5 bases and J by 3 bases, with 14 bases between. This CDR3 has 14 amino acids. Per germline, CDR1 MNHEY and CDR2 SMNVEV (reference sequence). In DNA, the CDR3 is TGTGCCAGCAGTCCAGGGGTCTACAACTACGAGCAGTACTTC. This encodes CASSPGVYNYEQYF.

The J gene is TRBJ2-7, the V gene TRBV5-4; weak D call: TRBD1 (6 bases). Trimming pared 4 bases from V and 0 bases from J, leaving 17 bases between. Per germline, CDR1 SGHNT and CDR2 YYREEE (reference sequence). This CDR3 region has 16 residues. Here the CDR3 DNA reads TGTGCCAGCAGCCAAGAAGGGACAACCCCCTCCTACGAGCAGTACTTC. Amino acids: CASSQEGTTPSYEQYF. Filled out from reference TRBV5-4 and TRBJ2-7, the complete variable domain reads ETGVTQSPTHLIKTRGQQVTLRCSSQSGHNTVSWYQQALGQGPQFIFQYYREEENGRGNFPPRFSGLQFPNYSSELNVNALELDDSALYLCASSQEGTTPSYEQYFGPGTRLTVT.

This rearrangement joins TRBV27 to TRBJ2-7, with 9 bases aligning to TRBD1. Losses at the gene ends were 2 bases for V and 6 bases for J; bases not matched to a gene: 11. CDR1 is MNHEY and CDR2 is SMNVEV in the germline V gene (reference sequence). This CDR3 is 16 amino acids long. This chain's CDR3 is CASSLQSGTGLSEQYF. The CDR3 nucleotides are TGTGCCAGCAGTTTACAATCCGGGACAGGGCTCTCCGAGCAGTACTTC.

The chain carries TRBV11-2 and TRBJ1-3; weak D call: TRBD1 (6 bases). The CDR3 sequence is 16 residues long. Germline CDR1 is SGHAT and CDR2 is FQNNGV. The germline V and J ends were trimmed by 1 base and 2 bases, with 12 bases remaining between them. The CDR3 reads CASSLGRAGAGNTIYF. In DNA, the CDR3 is TGTGCCAGCAGCTTAGGGAGGGCAGGGGCTGGAAACACCATATATTTT.

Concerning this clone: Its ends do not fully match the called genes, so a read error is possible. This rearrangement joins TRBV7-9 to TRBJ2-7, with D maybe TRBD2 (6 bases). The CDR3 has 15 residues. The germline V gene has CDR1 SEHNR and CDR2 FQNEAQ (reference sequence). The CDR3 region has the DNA TGCGCCAGCAGCCAAGGGACTTCTACCTCCTACGAGCAGTACTTC. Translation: CASSQGTSTSYEQYF.

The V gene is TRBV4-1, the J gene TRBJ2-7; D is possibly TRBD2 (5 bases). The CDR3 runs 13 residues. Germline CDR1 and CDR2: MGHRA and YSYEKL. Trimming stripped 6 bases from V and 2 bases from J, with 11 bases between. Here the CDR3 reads CASSPSGTYEQYF. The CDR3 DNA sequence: TGCGCCAGCAGTCCCTCGGGGACCTACGAGCAGTACTTC.

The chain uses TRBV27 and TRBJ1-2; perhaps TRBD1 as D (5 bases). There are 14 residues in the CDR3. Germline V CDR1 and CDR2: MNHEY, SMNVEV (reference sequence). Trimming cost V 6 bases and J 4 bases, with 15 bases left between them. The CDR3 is CASSPGLGLYGYTF. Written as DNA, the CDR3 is TGTGCCAGCAGCCCGGGACTGGGGCTCTATGGCTACACCTTC.

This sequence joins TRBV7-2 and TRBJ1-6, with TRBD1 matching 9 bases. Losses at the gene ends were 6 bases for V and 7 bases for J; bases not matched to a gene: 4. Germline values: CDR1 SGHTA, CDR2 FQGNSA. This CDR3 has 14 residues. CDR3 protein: CASRRDRANSPLHF. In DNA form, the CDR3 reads TGTGCCAGCAGGAGGGACAGGGCGAATTCACCCCTCCACTTT. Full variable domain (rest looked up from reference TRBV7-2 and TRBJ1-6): GAGVSQSPSNKVTEKGKDVELRCDPISGHTALYWYRQSLGQGLEFLIYFQGNSAPDKSGLPSDRFSAERTGGSVSTLTIQRTQQEDSAVYLCASRRDRANSPLHFGNGTRLTVT.

CDR3 nucleotide sequence: TGCAGCGTTATAACACGTCTTAGGGCTAGCGGGGGGCCCAGGGTAGAGACCCAGTACTTC. Encoded protein: CSVITRLRASGGPRVETQYF. The rearrangement uses TRBV29-1 and TRBJ2-5; 11 bases fit TRBD2. With 5 bases clipped from V and 4 bases from J, the junction kept 24 bases outside the gene matches. From germline, CDR1 is SQVTM and CDR2 ANQGSEA. The CDR3 covers 20 residues.

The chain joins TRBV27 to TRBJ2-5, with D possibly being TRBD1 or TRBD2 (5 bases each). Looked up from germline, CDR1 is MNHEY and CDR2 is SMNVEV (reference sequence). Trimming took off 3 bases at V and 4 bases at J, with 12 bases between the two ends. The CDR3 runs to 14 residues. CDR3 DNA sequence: TGTGCCAGCAGTTTTATATCAGGGACAGAGACCCAGTACTTC. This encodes CASSFISGTETQYF.

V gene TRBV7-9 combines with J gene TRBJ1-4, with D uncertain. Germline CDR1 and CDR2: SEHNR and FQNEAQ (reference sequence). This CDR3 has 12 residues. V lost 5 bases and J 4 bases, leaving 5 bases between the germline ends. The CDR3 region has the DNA TGTGCCAGCAGCCTTGATAATGAAAAACTGTTTTTT. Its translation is CASSLDNEKLFF.

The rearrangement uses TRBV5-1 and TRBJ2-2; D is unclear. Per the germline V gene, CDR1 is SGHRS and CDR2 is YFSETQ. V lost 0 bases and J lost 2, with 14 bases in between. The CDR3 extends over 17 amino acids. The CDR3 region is CASSLALSAGNTGELFF. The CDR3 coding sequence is TGCGCCAGCAGCTTGGCTCTCTCGGCAGGCAACACCGGGGAGCTGTTTTTT. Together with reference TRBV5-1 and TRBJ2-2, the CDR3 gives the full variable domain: KAGVTQTPRYLIKTRGQQVTLSCSPISGHRSVSWYQQTPGQGLQFLFEYFSETQRNKGNFPGRFSGRQFSNSRSEMNVSTLELGDSALYLCASSLALSAGNTGELFFGEGSRLTVL.

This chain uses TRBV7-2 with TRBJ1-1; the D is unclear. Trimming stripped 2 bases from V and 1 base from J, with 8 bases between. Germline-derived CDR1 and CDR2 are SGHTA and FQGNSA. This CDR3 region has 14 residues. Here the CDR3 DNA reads TGTGCCAGCAGCTTAAGGTTGGCGAACACTGAAGCTTTCTTT. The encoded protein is CASSLRLANTEAFF.

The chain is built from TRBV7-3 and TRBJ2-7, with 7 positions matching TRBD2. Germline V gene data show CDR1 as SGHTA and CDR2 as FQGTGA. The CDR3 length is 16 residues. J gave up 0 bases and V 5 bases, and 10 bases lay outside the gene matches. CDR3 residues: CASSLTSASFSYEQYF. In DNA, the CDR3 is TGTGCCAGCAGCCTTACTAGCGCTTCCTTCTCCTACGAGCAGTACTTC. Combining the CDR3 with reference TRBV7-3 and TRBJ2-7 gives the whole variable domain GAGVSQTPSNKVTEKGKYVELRCDPISGHTALYWYRQSLGQGPEFLIYFQGTGAADDSGLPNDRFFAVRPEGSVSTLKIQRTERGDSAVYLCASSLTSASFSYEQYFGPGTRLTVT.

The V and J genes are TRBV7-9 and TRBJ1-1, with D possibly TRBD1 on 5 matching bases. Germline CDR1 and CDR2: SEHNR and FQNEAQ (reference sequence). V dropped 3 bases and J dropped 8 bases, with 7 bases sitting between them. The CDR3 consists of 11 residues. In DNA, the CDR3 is TGTGCCAGCAGCTTCGGGACGGAAGCTTTCTTT. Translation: CASSFGTEAFF.

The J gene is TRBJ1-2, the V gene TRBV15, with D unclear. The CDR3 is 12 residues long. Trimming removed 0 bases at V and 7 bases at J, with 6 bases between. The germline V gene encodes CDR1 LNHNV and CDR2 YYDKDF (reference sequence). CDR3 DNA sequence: TGTGCCACCAGCAGAGATCACCTTGGCTACACCTTC. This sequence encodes CATSRDHLGYTF.

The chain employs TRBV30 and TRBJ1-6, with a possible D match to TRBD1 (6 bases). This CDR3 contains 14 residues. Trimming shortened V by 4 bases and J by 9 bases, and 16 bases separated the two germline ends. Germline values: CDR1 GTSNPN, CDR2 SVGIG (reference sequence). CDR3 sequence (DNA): TGTGCCTGGACAACAGGGTATGATCGTTCACCCCTCCACTTT. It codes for CAWTTGYDRSPLHF.

This chain's CDR3 is CASSQDQGRGNTEAFF. In nucleotides, the CDR3 is TGTGCCAGCAGCCAAGATCAGGGGAGGGGGAACACTGAAGCTTTCTTT. The chain links TRBV14 to TRBJ1-1; tentative D call: TRBD1 (6 bases). The CDR3 contains 16 residues. The germline CDR1 and CDR2 sequences are SGHDN and FVKESK. The V end was cut by 0 bases, the J end by 1 base, with 12 bases between.

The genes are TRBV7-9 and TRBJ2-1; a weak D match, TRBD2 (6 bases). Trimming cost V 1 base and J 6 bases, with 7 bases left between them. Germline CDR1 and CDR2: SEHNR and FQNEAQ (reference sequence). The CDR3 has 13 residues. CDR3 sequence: CASSLDGSNEQFF. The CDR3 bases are TGTGCCAGCAGCTTAGACGGGAGCAATGAGCAGTTCTTC.

CDR3 protein: CASSQVGDLAGELFF. Written as DNA, the CDR3 is TGCGCCAGCAGCCAAGTCGGGGACCTAGCCGGGGAGCTGTTTTTT. The V and J genes are TRBV4-1 and TRBJ2-2; D may match TRBD1 or TRBD2 (5 bases each). This CDR3 comprises 15 residues. Between the trimmed V and J ends, which lost 1 base and 6 bases, there was a span of 12 bases. The germline V gene has CDR1 MGHRA and CDR2 YSYEKL.

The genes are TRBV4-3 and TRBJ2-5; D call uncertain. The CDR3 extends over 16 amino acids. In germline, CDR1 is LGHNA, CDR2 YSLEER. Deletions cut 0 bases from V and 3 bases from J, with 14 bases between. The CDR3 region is CASSQDVSSFEETQYF. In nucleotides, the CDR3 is TGCGCCAGCAGCCAAGATGTTAGCAGCTTCGAAGAGACCCAGTACTTC.